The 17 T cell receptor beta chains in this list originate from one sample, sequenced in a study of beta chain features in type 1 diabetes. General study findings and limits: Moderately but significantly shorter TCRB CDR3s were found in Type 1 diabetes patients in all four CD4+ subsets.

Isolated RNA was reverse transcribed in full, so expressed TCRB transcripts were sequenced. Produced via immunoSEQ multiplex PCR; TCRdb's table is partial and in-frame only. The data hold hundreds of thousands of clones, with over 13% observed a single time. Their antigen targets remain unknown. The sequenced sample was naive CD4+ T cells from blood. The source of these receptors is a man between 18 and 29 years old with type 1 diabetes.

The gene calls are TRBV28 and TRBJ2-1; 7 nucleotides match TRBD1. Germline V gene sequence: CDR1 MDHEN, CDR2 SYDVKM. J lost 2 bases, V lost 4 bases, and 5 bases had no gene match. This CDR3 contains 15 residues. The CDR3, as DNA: TGTGCCAGCAGTTCGACAGGGCAAGCCTACAATGAGCAGTTCTTC. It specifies CASSSTGQAYNEQFF.

CDR3 nucleotides: TGTGCCAGCAGCCACCGCCCGGGGGGGACCACAGATACGCAGTATTTT. This encodes CASSHRPGGTTDTQYF. V usage is TRBV7-9 and J usage is TRBJ2-3; the match to TRBD2 covers 8 bases. Germline V gene lookup returns CDR1 SEHNR and CDR2 FQNEAQ (reference sequence). The CDR3 has 16 amino acids. V dropped 5 bases and J dropped 2; count of bases not matched to a gene: 9.

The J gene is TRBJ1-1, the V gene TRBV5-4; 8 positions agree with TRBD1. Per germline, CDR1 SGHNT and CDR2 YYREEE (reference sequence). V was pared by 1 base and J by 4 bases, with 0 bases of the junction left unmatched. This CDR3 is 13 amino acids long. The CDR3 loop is CASSLTGGTEAFF. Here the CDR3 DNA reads TGTGCCAGCAGCTTGACAGGGGGCACTGAAGCTTTCTTT.

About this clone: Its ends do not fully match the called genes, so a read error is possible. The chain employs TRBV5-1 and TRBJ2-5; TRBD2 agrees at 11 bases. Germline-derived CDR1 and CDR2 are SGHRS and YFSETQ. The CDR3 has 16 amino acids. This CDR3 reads CASRTGLAVYQETRYF. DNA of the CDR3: TGCGCCAGCAGAACGGGACTAGCGGTTTACCAAGAGACCCGGTACTTC.

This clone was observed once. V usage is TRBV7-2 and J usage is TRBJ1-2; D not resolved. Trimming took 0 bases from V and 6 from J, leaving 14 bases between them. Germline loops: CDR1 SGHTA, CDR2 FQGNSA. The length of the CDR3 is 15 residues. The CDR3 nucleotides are TGTGCCAGCAGCTTAGCTTATATACCTGAAGATGGCTACACCTTC. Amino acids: CASSLAYIPEDGYTF.

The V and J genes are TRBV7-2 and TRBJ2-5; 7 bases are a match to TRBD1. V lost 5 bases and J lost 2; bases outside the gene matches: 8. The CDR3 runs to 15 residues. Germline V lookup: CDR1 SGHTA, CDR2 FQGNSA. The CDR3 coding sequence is TGTGCCAGCAGCAAACGGACAGGAGCTCAAGAGACCCAGTACTTC. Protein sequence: CASSKRTGAQETQYF.

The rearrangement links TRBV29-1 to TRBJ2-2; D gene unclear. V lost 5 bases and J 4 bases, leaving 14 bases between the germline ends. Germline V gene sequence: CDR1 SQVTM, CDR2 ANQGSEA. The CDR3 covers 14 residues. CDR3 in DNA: TGCAGCGTTAATTTTAAGATGTCCACCGGGGAGCTGTTTTTT. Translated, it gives CSVNFKMSTGELFF.

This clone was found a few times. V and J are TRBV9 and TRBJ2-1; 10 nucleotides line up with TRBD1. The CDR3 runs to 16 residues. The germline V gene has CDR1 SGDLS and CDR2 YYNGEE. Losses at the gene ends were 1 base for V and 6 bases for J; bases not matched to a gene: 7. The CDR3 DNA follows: TGTGCCAGCAGCGTAATTATAGGGACAGGGGTCAATGAGCAGTTCTTC. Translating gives CASSVIIGTGVNEQFF.

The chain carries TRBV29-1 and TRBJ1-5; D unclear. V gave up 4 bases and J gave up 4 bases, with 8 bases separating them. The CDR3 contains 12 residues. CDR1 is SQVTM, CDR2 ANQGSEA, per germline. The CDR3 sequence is CSVGDPNQPQHF. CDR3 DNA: TGCAGCGTTGGAGATCCGAATCAGCCCCAGCATTTT.

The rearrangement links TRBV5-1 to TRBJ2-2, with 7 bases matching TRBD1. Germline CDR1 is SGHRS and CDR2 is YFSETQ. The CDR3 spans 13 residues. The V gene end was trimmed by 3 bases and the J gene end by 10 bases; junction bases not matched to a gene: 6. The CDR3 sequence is CASSWRQGEELFF. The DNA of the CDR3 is TGCGCCAGCAGCTGGAGACAGGGCGAGGAGCTGTTTTTT.

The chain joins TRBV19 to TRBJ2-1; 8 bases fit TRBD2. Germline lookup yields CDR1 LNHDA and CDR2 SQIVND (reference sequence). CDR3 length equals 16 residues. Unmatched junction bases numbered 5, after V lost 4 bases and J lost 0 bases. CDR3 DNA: TGTGCCAGTAGTAACCTAGCGGGCCCCTCCTACAATGAGCAGTTCTTC. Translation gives CASSNLAGPSYNEQFF.

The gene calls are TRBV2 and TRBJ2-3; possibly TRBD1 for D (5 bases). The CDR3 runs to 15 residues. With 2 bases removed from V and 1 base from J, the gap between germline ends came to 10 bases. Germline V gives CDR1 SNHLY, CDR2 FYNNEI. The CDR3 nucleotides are TGTGCCAGCAGTGAAAGGGGTGGGGGCACAGATACGCAGTATTTT. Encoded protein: CASSERGGGTDTQYF. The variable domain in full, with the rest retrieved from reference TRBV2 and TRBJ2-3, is EPEVTQTPSHQVTQMGQEVILRCVPISNHLYFYWYRQILGQKVEFLVSFYNNEISEKSEIFDDQFSVERPDGSNFTLKIRSTKLEDSAMYFCASSERGGGTDTQYFGPGTRLTVL.

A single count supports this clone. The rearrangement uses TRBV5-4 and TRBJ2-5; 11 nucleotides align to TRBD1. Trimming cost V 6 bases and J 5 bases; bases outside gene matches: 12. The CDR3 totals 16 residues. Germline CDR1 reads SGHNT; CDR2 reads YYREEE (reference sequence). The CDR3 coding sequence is TGTGCCAGCAAGGGGACAGGGGGTCTTCCTTTGGAGACCCAGTACTTC. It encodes CASKGTGGLPLETQYF. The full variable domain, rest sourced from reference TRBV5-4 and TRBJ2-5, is ETGVTQSPTHLIKTRGQQVTLRCSSQSGHNTVSWYQQALGQGPQFIFQYYREEENGRGNFPPRFSGLQFPNYSSELNVNALELDDSALYLCASKGTGGLPLETQYFGPGTRLLVL.

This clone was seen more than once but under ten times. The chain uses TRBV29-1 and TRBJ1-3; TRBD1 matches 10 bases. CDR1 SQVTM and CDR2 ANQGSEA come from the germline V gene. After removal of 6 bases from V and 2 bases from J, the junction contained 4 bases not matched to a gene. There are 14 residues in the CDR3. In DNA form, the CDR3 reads TGCAGCGTCGGGACAGGGGACCCTGGAAACACCATATATTTT. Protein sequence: CSVGTGDPGNTIYF.

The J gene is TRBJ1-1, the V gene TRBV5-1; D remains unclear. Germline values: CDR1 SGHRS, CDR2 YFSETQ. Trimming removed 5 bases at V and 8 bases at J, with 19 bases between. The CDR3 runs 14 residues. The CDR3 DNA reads TGCGCCAGCAGTGAAGGGCAAGCGGGGTTCGAAGCTTTCTTT. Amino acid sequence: CASSEGQAGFEAFF.

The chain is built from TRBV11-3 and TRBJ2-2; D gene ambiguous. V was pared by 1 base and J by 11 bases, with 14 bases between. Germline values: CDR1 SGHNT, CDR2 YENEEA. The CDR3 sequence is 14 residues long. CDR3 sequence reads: CASSLGQARGELFF. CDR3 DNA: TGTGCCAGCAGCTTAGGACAAGCCCGAGGAGAGCTGTTTTTT.

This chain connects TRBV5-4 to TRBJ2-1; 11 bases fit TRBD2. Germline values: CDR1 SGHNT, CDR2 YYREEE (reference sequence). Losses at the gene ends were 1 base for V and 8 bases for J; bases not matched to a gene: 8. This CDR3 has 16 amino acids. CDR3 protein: CASSLLSTSGEDEQFF. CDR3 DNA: TGTGCCAGCAGCTTGCTCTCGACTAGCGGGGAGGATGAGCAGTTCTTC.